This TCR beta chain was identified in a study of naive CD8 T cells in extremely preterm neonates. With regard to this clone: Its antigen is undetermined.

Regarding the study as a whole: Compared with older groups, preterm CDR3s were shorter, with fewer N additions and less trimming.

Extremely preterm births at roughly 22-27 weeks of gestation supplied the samples. Some clones are missing from TCRdb's copy, which holds only in-frame ones; the method was immunoSEQ multiplex PCR. The sample holds 20,000 to 30,000 clones; about 91% are singletons and the top ten take roughly 0.93%. Germline CDR1 is SGHRS and CDR2 is YFSETQ. Trimming took 0 bases from V and 6 from J; bases not matched to a gene: 0. The CDR3 sequence is 13 residues long. Sequencing used naive CD8+ T cells from cord blood. The rearrangement links TRBV5-1 to TRBJ2-1, with 7 bases that match TRBD1. The source of this sequence is a boy who was born preterm. CDR3 protein: CASSLDRGNEQFF. The CDR3 bases are TGCGCCAGCAGCTTGGACAGGGGCAATGAGCAGTTCTTC.